These T cell receptor beta chains were read from a single sample in a study of CD4 T cells in relation to SARS-CoV-2 and coronaviruses. The antigens for these receptors are not known. The method was immunoSEQ multiplex PCR; TCRdb's version includes in-frame clones alone and lacks a portion of them. Altogether roughly 45,000 clones are present, approximately 80% being singletons, with the ten largest covering 1.4%. The material sequenced was naive CD4+ T cells from PBMCs, cultured in vitro. Receptor source: an adult with COVID-19. Each CDR3 is given with its conserved first and last residue. The D gene is left open where the match is weak.

v_gene,d_gene,j_gene,CDR3aa
TRBV5-6,-,TRBJ2-6,CASSLGGSGANVLTF
TRBV2,-,TRBJ2-1,CARISAGRQFF
TRBV27,-,TRBJ2-1,CASSFVGNEQFF
TRBV9,TRBD2,TRBJ2-5,CASSVEVTSGREWQETQYF
TRBV9,TRBD1,TRBJ1-2,CASSGGQRYGYTF
TRBV5-5,-,TRBJ2-2,CASSLSGQNTGELFF
TRBV20-1,TRBD2,TRBJ2-1,CSASALAGEDEQFF
TRBV27,TRBD1,TRBJ1-6,CASSPRTGNSPLHF
TRBV18,-,TRBJ1-3,CASSPSRSSGNTIYF
TRBV27,-,TRBJ1-3,CASSLEEDQYSGNTIYF
TRBV27,TRBD2,TRBJ2-3,CASSKLLAGGPESTDTQYF
TRBV6-2/TRBV6-3,-,TRBJ1-5,CASSWDNYQPQHF
TRBV19,-,TRBJ2-3,CASRDGGSTDTQYF
TRBV3-1/TRBV3-2,-,TRBJ2-6,CASSQDGVATGANVLTF
TRBV4-1,-,TRBJ2-1,CASSQDPISSNFHNEQFF
TRBV7-9,TRBD1,TRBJ1-6,CASSLETGLSPLHF
TRBV5-6,-,TRBJ2-3,CASSSRTVLDTQYF
TRBV5-1,-,TRBJ2-2,CASSFQGYTGELFF
TRBV24-1,-,TRBJ1-5,CATSSGTSEIQPQHF
TRBV5-1,TRBD2,TRBJ2-2,CASSLPGLASAGELFF
TRBV6-7,-,TRBJ2-1,CASLEGADYEQFF
TRBV6-5,TRBD1,TRBJ2-7,CASKWDRFTYEQYF
TRBV6-5,TRBD2,TRBJ2-7,CASSSLRHSGSDEQYF
TRBV11-2,-,TRBJ2-7,CASSPGSYYEQYF
TRBV7-9,TRBD2,TRBJ2-1,CASSSLATSYNEQFF
TRBV4-2,-,TRBJ2-2,CASSQNLGAANTGELFF